This entry concerns a single T cell receptor beta chain. No antigen is known for it. Treatment here: roughly 10-day PBMC culture with coronavirus spike peptide pools or control peptides (ViraFEST assay). At the Johns Hopkins FTIC core, DNA taken from cultured CD4+ T cells was sequenced by way of the Oncomine TCR Beta short-read assay. TCRdb processed the PCR reads anew with MiXCR; each CDR3 protein has one entry. The data hold about 25,000 distinct CDR3 sequences, with around 45% observed a single time. These data are taken from a study of vaccination and CD4 T cells after COVID-19. Whole-study context: Four females and six males made up the convalescents, two of whom were Hispanic.

The clonotype originates from a human donor who had recovered from COVID-19. The specimen sequenced was CD4+ T cells from blood, cultured in vitro.

For the CDR3, the DNA is TGCAGTGCTAGCAAACAGGGGAGGAAATTTTCCTACGAGCAGTACTTC. Its protein is CSASKQGRKFSYEQYF. This chain links TRBV20-1 with TRBJ2-7; D possibly corresponds to TRBD1 (7 bases). Germline V gene sequence: CDR1 DFQATT, CDR2 SNEGSKA (reference sequence). There are 16 residues in the CDR3. The V end lost 3 bases, the J end lost 1 base, and 19 bases lay between the germline ends.